The sequence of this TCR beta chain was determined in a study of T cells in Graves' hyperthyroidism and ophthalmopathy. What was amplified from RNA transcripts were TCR beta CDR3 regions. First-round RT-PCR with HTBI primers amplified the TCR CDR3 region. A single record per CDR3 protein comes from TCRdb applying MiXCR to the multiplex PCR reads. Of approximately 620,000 distinct CDR3 sequences listed, more than 15% are singletons. Fresh 10 ml peripheral blood yielded PBMCs. The CDR3 is 16 residues long. V lost 2 bases and J 1 base, leaving 12 bases between the germline ends. Germline CDR1 SGHVS, CDR2 FQNEAQ.

The genes are TRBV7-8 and TRBJ1-3; TRBD1 might be the D (5 bases). The sample was blood. The receptor was derived from a woman in her forties with Graves' ophthalmopathy. In nucleotides, the CDR3 is TGTGCCAGCAGCTTATCCCCAGGGTCTTCTGGAAACACCATATATTTT. Protein product: CASSLSPGSSGNTIYF.